The TCR beta chain described here comes from a study of T-cell memory formation after mild COVID-19. CDR3 length equals 15 residues. Trimming cost V 0 bases and J 5 bases, with 11 bases left between them. The germline V gene has CDR1 MGHRA and CDR2 YSYEKL. MiXCR, applied by TCRdb to the 5' RACE reads, yields one record per CDR3 protein. The sample has fewer than 600,000 distinct CDR3 sequences, less than 25% seen once; the top ten hold about 8.4%. The chain combines TRBV4-1 with TRBJ1-5; D unresolved. The specimen was PBMCs or a T cell subset sorted from them (not recorded which). The receptor's source is an adult woman who had mild COVID-19 (a few samples of this study predate the infection). Cell type and time point are not known. For the CDR3, the DNA is TGCGCCAGCAGCCAAGAAGAGAGAGGGCATCAGCCCCAGCATTTT. Its protein product is CASSQEERGHQPQHF.